This T cell receptor (beta chain) was sequenced in a study of CD8 T cells in ankylosing spondylitis. Remarks on this clonotype: What it binds is unknown.

The ends lost 1 base at V and 8 bases at J; junction bases unmatched: 3. The CDR3 runs 13 residues. Each CDR3 protein is one row after TCRdb ran MiXCR on the 5' RACE reads. Here the sample spans 350,000 to 550,000 distinct CDR3 sequences, 25% to 30% being singletons. Overall study findings and caveats: From matched ankylosing spondylitis synovial fluid, disease-linked clones were reportedly recovered at significantly enriched levels. A motif in TCR beta, a set of roughly eight highly homologous variants, appeared characteristic of ankylosing spondylitis blood.

The sequence was obtained from a male donor with ankylosing spondylitis. The sequenced material came from blood, either unsorted or a sorted T cell fraction (not recorded which). This sequence joins TRBV12-3 or TRBV12-4 and TRBJ1-2, with TRBD1 matching over 8 bases. This chain's CDR3 is CASSLGQGTGYTF. The CDR3 nucleotides are TGTGCCAGCAGTTTAGGACAGGGGACGGGCTACACCTTC.